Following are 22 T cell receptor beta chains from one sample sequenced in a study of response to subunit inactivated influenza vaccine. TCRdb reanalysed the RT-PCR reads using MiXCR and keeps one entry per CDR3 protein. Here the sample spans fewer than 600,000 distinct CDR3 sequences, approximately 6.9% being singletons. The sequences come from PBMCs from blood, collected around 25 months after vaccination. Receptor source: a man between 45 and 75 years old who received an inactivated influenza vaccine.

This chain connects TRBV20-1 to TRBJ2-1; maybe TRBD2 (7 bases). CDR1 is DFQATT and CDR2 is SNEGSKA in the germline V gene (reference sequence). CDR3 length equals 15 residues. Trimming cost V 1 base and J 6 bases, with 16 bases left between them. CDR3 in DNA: TGCAGTGCTAGAGGTTACCCGGGGGGCCCCAATGAGCAGTTCTTC. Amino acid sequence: CSARGYPGGPNEQFF.

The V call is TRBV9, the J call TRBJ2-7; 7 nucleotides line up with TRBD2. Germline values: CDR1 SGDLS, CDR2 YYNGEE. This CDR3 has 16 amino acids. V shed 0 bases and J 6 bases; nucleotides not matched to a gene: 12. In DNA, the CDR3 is TGTGCCAGCAGCGTAGACCCGACAGCGGGATCAGGCGAGCAGTACTTC. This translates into CASSVDPTAGSGEQYF.

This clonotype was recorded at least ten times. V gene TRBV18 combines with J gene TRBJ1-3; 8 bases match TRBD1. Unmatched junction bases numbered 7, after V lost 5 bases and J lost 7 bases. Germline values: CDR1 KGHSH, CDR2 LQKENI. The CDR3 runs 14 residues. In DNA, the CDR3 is TGTGCCAGCTCAGGACAGGGATCGAGGAACACCATATATTTT. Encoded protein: CASSGQGSRNTIYF.

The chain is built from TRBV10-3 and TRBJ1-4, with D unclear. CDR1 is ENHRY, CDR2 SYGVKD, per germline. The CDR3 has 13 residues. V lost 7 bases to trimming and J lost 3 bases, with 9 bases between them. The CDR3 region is CAINIGPNEKLFF. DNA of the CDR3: TGTGCCATCAATATTGGACCTAATGAAAAACTGTTTTTT.

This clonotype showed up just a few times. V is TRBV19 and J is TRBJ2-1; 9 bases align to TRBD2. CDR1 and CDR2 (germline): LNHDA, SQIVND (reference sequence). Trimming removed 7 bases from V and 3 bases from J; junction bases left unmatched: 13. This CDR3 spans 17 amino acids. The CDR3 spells CASTMVPYSGSYNEQFF. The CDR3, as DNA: TGTGCCAGTACCATGGTACCCTATAGCGGGAGCTACAATGAGCAGTTCTTC. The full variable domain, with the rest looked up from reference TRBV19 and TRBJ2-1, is DGGITQSPKYLFRKEGQNVTLSCEQNLNHDAMYWYRQDPGQGLRLIYYSQIVNDFQKGDIAEGYSVSREKKESFPLTVTSAQKNPTAFYLCASTMVPYSGSYNEQFFGPGTRLTVL.

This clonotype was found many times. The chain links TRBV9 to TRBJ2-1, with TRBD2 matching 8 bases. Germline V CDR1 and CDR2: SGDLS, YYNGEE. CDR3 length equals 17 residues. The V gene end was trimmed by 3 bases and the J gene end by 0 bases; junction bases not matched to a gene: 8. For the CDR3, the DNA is TGTGCCAGCAGCGCGGGCCGGGGGGGGAGCTCCTACAATGAGCAGTTCTTC. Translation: CASSAGRGGSSYNEQFF. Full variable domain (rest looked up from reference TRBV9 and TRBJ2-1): DSGVTQTPKHLITATGQRVTLRCSPRSGDLSVYWYQQSLDQGLQFLIQYYNGEERAKGNILERFSAQQFPDLHSELNLSSLELGDSALYFCASSAGRGGSSYNEQFFGPGTRLTVL.

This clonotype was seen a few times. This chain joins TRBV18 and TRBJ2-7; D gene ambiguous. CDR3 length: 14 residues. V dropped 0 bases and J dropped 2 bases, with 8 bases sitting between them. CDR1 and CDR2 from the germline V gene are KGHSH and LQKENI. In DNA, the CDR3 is TGTGCCAGCTCACCACCAGGACGCCCCTACGAGCAGTACTTC. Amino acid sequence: CASSPPGRPYEQYF.

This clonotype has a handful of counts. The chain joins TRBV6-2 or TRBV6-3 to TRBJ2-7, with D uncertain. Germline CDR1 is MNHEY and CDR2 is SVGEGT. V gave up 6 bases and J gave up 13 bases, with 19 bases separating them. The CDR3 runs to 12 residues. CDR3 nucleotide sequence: TGTGCCAGCAGCTCGCCCGGCCCTCCGATATACTTC. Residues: CASSSPGPPIYF.

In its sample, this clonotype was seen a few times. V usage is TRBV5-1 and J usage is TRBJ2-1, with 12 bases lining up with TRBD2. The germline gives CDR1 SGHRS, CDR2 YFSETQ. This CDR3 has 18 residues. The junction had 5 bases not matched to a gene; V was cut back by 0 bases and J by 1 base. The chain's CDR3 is CASSLGTSGVISYNEQFF. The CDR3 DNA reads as TGCGCCAGCAGCTTGGGGACTAGCGGGGTAATATCCTACAATGAGCAGTTCTTC.

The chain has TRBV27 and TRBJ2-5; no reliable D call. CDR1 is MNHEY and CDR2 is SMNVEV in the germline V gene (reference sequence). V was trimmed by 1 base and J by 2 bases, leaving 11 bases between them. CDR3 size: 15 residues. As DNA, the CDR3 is TGTGCCAGCAGTTTATTAGGTCTGAAACAAGAGACCCAGTACTTC. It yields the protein CASSLLGLKQETQYF.

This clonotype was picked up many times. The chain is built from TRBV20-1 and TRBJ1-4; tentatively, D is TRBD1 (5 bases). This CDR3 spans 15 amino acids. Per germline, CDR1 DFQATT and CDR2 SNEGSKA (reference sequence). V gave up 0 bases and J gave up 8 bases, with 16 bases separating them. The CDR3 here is CSARDSPGRYEKLFF. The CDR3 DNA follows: TGCAGTGCTAGAGATTCTCCAGGGCGATACGAAAAACTGTTTTTT.

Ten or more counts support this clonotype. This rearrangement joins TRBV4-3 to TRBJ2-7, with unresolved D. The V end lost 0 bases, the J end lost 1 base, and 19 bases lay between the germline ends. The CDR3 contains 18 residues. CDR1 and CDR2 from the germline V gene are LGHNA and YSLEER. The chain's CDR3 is CASSQESTLGIGSYEQYF. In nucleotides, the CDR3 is TGCGCCAGCAGCCAAGAATCCACCTTGGGGATTGGGTCCTACGAGCAGTACTTC.

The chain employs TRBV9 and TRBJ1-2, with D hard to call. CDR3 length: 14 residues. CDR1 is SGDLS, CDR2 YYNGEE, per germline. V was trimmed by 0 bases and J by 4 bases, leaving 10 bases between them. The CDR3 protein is CASSVAAQSYGYTF. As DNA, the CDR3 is TGTGCCAGCAGCGTAGCTGCACAGAGCTATGGCTACACCTTC.

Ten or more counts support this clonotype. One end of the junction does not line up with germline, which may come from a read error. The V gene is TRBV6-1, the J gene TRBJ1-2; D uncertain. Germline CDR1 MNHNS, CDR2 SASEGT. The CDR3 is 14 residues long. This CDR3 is CASREDTRYYGYTF. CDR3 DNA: TGTGCCAGCAGGGAAGACACCCGCTACTATGGCTACACCTTC.

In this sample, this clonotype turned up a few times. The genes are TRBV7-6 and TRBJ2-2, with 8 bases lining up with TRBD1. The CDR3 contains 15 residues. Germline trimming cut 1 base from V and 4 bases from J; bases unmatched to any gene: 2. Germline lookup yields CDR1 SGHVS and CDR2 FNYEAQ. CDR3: CASSLETGVTGELFF. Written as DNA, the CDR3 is TGTGCCAGCAGCTTAGAGACAGGGGTCACCGGGGAGCTGTTTTTT.

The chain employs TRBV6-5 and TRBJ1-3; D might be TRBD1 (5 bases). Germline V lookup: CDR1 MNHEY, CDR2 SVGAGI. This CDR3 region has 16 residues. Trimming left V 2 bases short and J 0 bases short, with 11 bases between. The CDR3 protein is CASSYTTAGSGNTIYF. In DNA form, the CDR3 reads TGTGCCAGCAGTTACACGACAGCGGGCTCTGGAAACACCATATATTTT.

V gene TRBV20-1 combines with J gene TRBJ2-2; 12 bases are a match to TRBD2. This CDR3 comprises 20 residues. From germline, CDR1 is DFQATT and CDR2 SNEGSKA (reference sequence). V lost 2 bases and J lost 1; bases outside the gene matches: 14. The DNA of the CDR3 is TGCAGTGCTAGACCCTCGGGGTCTAGCGGGAGGGTCGTGAACACCGGGGAGCTGTTTTTT. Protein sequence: CSARPSGSSGRVVNTGELFF.

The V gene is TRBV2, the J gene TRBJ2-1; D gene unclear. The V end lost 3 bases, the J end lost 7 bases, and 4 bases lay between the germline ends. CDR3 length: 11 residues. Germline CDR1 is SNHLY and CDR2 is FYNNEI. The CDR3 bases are TGTGCCAGCAGTGAGGAAAATGAGCAGTTCTTC. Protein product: CASSEENEQFF. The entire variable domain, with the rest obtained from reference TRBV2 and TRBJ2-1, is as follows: EPEVTQTPSHQVTQMGQEVILRCVPISNHLYFYWYRQILGQKVEFLVSFYNNEISEKSEIFDDQFSVERPDGSNFTLKIRSTKLEDSAMYFCASSEENEQFFGPGTRLTVL.

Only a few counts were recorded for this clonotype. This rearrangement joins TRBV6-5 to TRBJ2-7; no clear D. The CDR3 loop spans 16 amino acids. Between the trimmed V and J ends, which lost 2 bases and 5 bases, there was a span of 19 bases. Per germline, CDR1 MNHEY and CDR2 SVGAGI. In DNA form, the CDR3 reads TGTGCCAGCAGTTACCGCATGACAAAAGATGAGGACGAGCAGTACTTC. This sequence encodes CASSYRMTKDEDEQYF.

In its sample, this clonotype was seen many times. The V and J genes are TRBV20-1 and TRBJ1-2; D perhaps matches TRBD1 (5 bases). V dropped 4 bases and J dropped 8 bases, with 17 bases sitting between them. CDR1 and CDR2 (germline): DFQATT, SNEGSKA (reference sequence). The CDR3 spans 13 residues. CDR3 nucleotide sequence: TGCAGTGCTAACCTCGACAGCCTCCGGGGCTACACCTTC. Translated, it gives CSANLDSLRGYTF.

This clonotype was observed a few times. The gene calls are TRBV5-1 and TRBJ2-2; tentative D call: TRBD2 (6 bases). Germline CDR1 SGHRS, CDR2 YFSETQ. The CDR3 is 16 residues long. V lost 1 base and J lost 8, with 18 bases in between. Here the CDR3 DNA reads TGCGCCAGCAGCTTGTTTCAAAGGGACTTAAGTGGGGAGCTGTTTTTT. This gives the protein CASSLFQRDLSGELFF. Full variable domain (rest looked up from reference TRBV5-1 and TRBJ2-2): KAGVTQTPRYLIKTRGQQVTLSCSPISGHRSVSWYQQTPGQGLQFLFEYFSETQRNKGNFPGRFSGRQFSNSRSEMNVSTLELGDSALYLCASSLFQRDLSGELFFGEGSRLTVL.

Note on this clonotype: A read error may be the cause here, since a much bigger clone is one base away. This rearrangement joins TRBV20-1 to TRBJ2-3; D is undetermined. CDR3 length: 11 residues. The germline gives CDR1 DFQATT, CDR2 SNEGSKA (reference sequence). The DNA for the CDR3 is TGCAGTGCTAGACACACAAATACGCAGTATTTT. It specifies CSARHTNTQYF.